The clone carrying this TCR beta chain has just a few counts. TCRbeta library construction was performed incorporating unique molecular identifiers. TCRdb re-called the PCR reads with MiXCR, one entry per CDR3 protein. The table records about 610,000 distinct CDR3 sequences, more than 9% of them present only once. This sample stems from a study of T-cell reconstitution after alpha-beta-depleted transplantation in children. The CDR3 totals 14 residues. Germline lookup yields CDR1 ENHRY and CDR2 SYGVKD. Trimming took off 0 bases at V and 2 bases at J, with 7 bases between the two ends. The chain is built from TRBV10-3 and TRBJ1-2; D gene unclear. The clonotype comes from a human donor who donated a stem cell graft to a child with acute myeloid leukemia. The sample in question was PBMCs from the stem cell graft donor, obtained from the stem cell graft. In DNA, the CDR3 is TGTGCCATCAGTGAGTCCTCGGGGAACTATGGCTACACCTTC. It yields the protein CAISESSGNYGYTF.